The 14 T cell receptor beta chains below were found in one sample sequenced in a study of cytomegalovirus exposure and HLA in healthy donors. The study ran its PCR with 60 Vbeta and 13 Jbeta primers. Sequenced by immunoSEQ multiplex PCR; TCRdb stores in-frame clones only, minus some. The sample has some 150,000 clones, around 79% seen once. The sample taken for sequencing was PBMCs. These receptors were obtained from a male donor in good health and CMV-seronegative.

This chain links TRBV6-1 with TRBJ2-6, with D possibly matching TRBD2 (5 bases). Germline assignment: CDR1 MNHNS and CDR2 SASEGT. The CDR3 runs to 14 residues. V was clipped by 8 bases and J by 1 base, with 9 bases between them. The CDR3, as DNA: TGTGCCAGCCATACGGGGTCTGGGGCCAACGTCCTGACTTTC. Protein sequence: CASHTGSGANVLTF.

Notes on this clone: One junction end does not reproduce the germline sequence, and a read error may be involved. This rearrangement joins TRBV7-9 to TRBJ1-2, with D possibly TRBD1 on 5 matching bases. This CDR3 has 16 amino acids. Looked up from germline, CDR1 is SEHNR and CDR2 is FQNEAQ (reference sequence). CDR3 region: CSSSSGQQLTNYGYTF. The CDR3 DNA follows: TGTTCCAGCAGCTCCGGACAACAGCTAACTAACTATGGCTACACCTTC.

The CDR3 here is CASSSQSGQPGETQYF. The CDR3 DNA sequence: TGTGCCAGCAGCTCCCAATCGGGACAGCCGGGAGAGACCCAGTACTTC. The V and J genes are TRBV7-2 and TRBJ2-5; the match to TRBD1 covers 7 bases. This CDR3 contains 16 residues. Looked up from germline, CDR1 is SGHTA and CDR2 is FQGNSA. J lost 4 bases, V lost 4 bases, and 12 bases had no gene match.

In this sample, this clone turned up once. The chain recombines TRBV27 with TRBJ2-1, with 12 bases fitting TRBD1. This CDR3 has 15 residues. Unmatched junction bases numbered 5, after V lost 5 bases and J lost 6 bases. Germline V gene lookup returns CDR1 MNHEY and CDR2 SMNVEV (reference sequence). The CDR3 sequence: CASSVRDRGRNEQFF. In nucleotides, the CDR3 is TGTGCCAGCAGTGTCCGGGACAGGGGGCGCAATGAGCAGTTCTTC.

Regarding this clone: At one boundary the junction diverges from the germline segment, which might be a read error. This rearrangement joins TRBV7-9 to TRBJ1-1, with D possibly matching TRBD1 (5 bases). This CDR3 comprises 15 residues. CDR1 and CDR2 (germline): SEHNR, FQNEAQ (reference sequence). The CDR3 DNA sequence: TGTTCCAGCAGCCTCCTCGGGGGAGCGAACACTGAAGCTTTCTTT. It translates to CSSSLLGGANTEAFF.

The rearrangement links TRBV18 to TRBJ2-1, with TRBD2 matching over 7 bases. CDR1 and CDR2 (germline): KGHSH, LQKENI. Unmatched junction bases numbered 14, after V lost 3 bases and J lost 9 bases. This CDR3 spans 16 amino acids. As DNA, the CDR3 is TGTGCCAGCTCACCCGTGACAAGGCCCACGGGGGGTGAGCAGTTCTTC. Translating gives CASSPVTRPTGGEQFF.

The table lists this clone with a few counts. The sample holds other DNA sequences that translate to the same CDR3. The chain combines TRBV27 with TRBJ1-2, with TRBD1 as a possible D gene (5 bases). This CDR3 comprises 14 residues. From germline, CDR1 is MNHEY and CDR2 SMNVEV (reference sequence). V shed 0 bases and J shed 2 bases, with 7 bases lying between them. DNA of the CDR3: TGTGCCAGCAGTTTATCGGGGGGGAACTATGGCTACACCTTC. Its translation is CASSLSGGNYGYTF.

This clone was seen a handful of times. The rearrangement links TRBV29-1 to TRBJ1-2; D may be TRBD1 (6 bases). V shed 6 bases and J shed 8 bases, with 16 bases lying between them. Germline V gene data show CDR1 as SQVTM and CDR2 as ANQGSEA. CDR3 size: 12 residues. CDR3 nucleotide sequence: TGCAGCGTCAAAGTACAGGGTGGGGGCTACACCTTC. It specifies CSVKVQGGGYTF. The variable domain in full, completed from reference TRBV29-1 and TRBJ1-2, reads SAVISQKPSRDICQRGTSLTIQCQVDSQVTMMFWYRQQPGQSLTLIATANQGSEATYESGFVIDKFPISRPNLTFSTLTVSNMSPEDSSIYLCSVKVQGGGYTFGSGTRLTVV.

The chain has TRBV19 and TRBJ2-1; a possible D gene is TRBD2 (5 bases). In germline, CDR1 is LNHDA, CDR2 SQIVND (reference sequence). The CDR3 spans 16 residues. V lost 2 bases to trimming and J lost 2 bases, with 13 bases between them. CDR3 region: CASSISGSVPYNEQFF. The CDR3 nucleotides read TGTGCCAGTAGTATATCGGGTAGCGTCCCCTACAATGAGCAGTTCTTC.

This chain connects TRBV11-2 to TRBJ1-2; TRBD1 agrees at 9 bases. V shed 5 bases and J 3 bases; nucleotides not matched to a gene: 10. Germline-derived CDR1 and CDR2 are SGHAT and FQNNGV. The CDR3 spans 16 residues. CDR3 in DNA: TGTGCCAGCAGCCCAAATCGAAGGGACAGGGACTATGGCTACACCTTC. It is translated as CASSPNRRDRDYGYTF.

The chain has TRBV6-5 and TRBJ1-2; 7 bases fit TRBD1. J gave up 3 bases and V 5 bases, and 3 bases lay outside the gene matches. Germline V lookup: CDR1 MNHEY, CDR2 SVGAGI. CDR3 length equals 13 residues. In nucleotides, the CDR3 is TGTGCCAGCAGTCAGACAGGGTACTATGGCTACACCTTC. It codes for CASSQTGYYGYTF.

The V gene is TRBV23-1, the J gene TRBJ1-2; perhaps TRBD1 as D (6 bases). TRBV23-1 counts as an open reading frame of uncertain function. The CDR3 totals 14 residues. Trimming stripped 2 bases from V and 5 bases from J, with 12 bases between. CDR3 bases: TGCGCCAGCAGTCAAGGACAGCCAAGGTATGGCTACACCTTC. Its translation is CASSQGQPRYGYTF.

The chain employs TRBV29-1 and TRBJ1-1, with 8 nucleotides matching TRBD1. The ends lost 5 bases at V and 0 bases at J; junction bases unmatched: 8. The CDR3 spans 15 residues. Germline V gene sequence: CDR1 SQVTM, CDR2 ANQGSEA. As DNA, the CDR3 is TGCAGCGTTTTTGGACAGGGCGGAATGAACACTGAAGCTTTCTTT. Protein product: CSVFGQGGMNTEAFF.

The chain has TRBV6-6 and TRBJ2-7; D might be TRBD2 (6 bases). The CDR3 runs 15 residues. Germline lookup yields CDR1 MNHNY and CDR2 SVGAGI (reference sequence). V was cut by 6 bases and J by 1 base, with 16 bases left in between. The CDR3 DNA sequence: TGTGCCAGCAGCCCCCGGGGGAGTGGTTCCTACGAGCAGTACTTC. Translated, it gives CASSPRGSGSYEQYF.